One T cell receptor beta chain is described in this entry. The sample contains more than one DNA sequence encoding this CDR3. The data were taken from a study of blood T cell repertoires in COVID-19. Overall study context: There were acute and convalescent COVID-19 samples, and they came from the United States, Italy and Spain.

Original data processing: Amplification with reference gene primers provided the estimates of nucleated cell counts. Profiled with immunoSEQ multiplex PCR; TCRdb holds only in-frame clones, not every one. That table is the source of V, J and clone size, and D and trimming were worked out from the DNA. The sample shows more than 400,000 clones, approximately 85% of them seen only once. J gave up 2 bases and V 5 bases, and 4 bases lay outside the gene matches. This CDR3 is built from 14 residues. The V gene's germline CDR1 is LNHDA and CDR2 SQIVND (reference sequence). This TCR was sampled from a human donor in a cohort sampled during active COVID-19. The source material was peripheral blood. The V gene is TRBV19, the J gene TRBJ2-7, with TRBD1 matching over 9 bases. The CDR3 DNA follows: TGTGCCAGTAGTCCGGGACAGGGCGCCTACGAGCAGTACTTC. Translation: CASSPGQGAYEQYF.